These 25 T cell receptor beta chains share one sample of origin, sequenced in a study of shared clonotypes between healthy human individuals. Clones were read by immunoSEQ multiplex PCR, and TCRdb kept only the in-frame ones, dropping some. The sample holds hundreds of thousands of clones; about four fifths are singletons and the top ten take roughly 13%. Sequenced: PBMCs. All receptors derive from a woman in her thirties or forties in good health. Some clones in this sample may be carry-over from other donors' samples.

This clone turned up a few times. The chain joins TRBV9 to TRBJ1-4, with D possibly TRBD1 on 5 matching bases. The V gene lost 7 bases and the J gene lost 6 bases, with 10 bases spanning the gap. CDR1 is SGDLS, CDR2 YYNGEE, per germline. The CDR3 has 12 amino acids. The CDR3 DNA reads TGTGCCAGCGACAGCGGACATGAAAAACTGTTTTTT. As protein: CASDSGHEKLFF.

The V call is TRBV5-1, the J call TRBJ2-5; TRBD2 aligns across 8 bases. J lost 5 bases, V lost 2 bases, and 5 bases had no gene match. CDR1 and CDR2 (germline): SGHRS, YFSETQ. The CDR3 runs to 14 residues. The CDR3 DNA follows: TGCGCCAGCAGCTTCGGGACTAGTTCGGAGACCCAGTACTTC. This sequence encodes CASSFGTSSETQYF.

The DNA of the CDR3 is TGTGCCAGCCGCAGTTTCCAGCGTGAAGCTTTCTTT. Protein: CASRSFQREAFF. V is TRBV5-8 and J is TRBJ1-1, with D hard to call. This CDR3 region has 12 residues. Trimming removed 7 bases at V and 7 bases at J, with 14 bases between. CDR1 is SGHTS and CDR2 is YDEGEE in the germline V gene. The full variable domain, its missing parts supplied by reference TRBV5-8 and TRBJ1-1, is EAGVTQSPTHLIKTRGQQATLRCSPISGHTSVYWYQQALGLGLQFLLWYDEGEERNRGNFPPRFSGRQFPNYSSELNVNALELEDSALYLCASRSFQREAFFGQGTRLTVV.

The chain carries TRBV7-8 and TRBJ1-1, with D uncertain. CDR1 is SGHVS and CDR2 is FQNEAQ in the germline V gene. CDR3 size: 12 residues. Trimming removed 6 bases at V and 11 bases at J, with 16 bases between. The CDR3 spells CASRLGERPAFF. CDR3 coding DNA: TGTGCCAGCAGACTTGGGGAGAGGCCGGCTTTCTTT.

The rearrangement joins TRBV25-1 to TRBJ2-1; D not certain. CDR3 length: 13 residues. Per germline, CDR1 MGHDK and CDR2 SYGVNS. Trimming stripped 3 bases from V and 4 bases from J, with 7 bases between. The CDR3 sequence: CASSEQEYNEQFF. CDR3 DNA sequence: TGTGCCAGCAGTGAGCAGGAGTACAATGAGCAGTTCTTC.

This clone was observed a single time. The sample has other DNA sequences that encode this CDR3 too. The rearrangement links TRBV9 to TRBJ1-2; no definite D call. Germline loops: CDR1 SGDLS, CDR2 YYNGEE. Between the trimmed V and J ends, which lost 0 bases and 4 bases, there was a span of 4 bases. The CDR3 extends over 12 amino acids. The CDR3 nucleotides are TGTGCCAGCAGCGTAGCCGGCTATGGCTACACCTTC. Its translation: CASSVAGYGYTF.

CDR3 nucleotides: TGTGCCTGGAGTGGGGGCGGAGCCTACGAGCAGTACTTC. Translated, it gives CAWSGGGAYEQYF. The chain links TRBV30 to TRBJ2-7, with D tentatively TRBD1 (5 bases). In germline, CDR1 is GTSNPN, CDR2 SVGIG (reference sequence). The CDR3 contains 13 residues. V lost 1 base, J lost 2 bases, and 9 bases lay in between.

This clone was observed a handful of times. CDR3 coding DNA: TGTGCCAGCAGGGAGGGGACCTACGAGCAGTACTTC. Residues: CASREGTYEQYF. The chain is built from TRBV28 and TRBJ2-7; possibly TRBD2 for D (6 bases). Trimming took 6 bases from V and 2 from J, leaving 8 bases between them. CDR1 and CDR2 from the germline V gene are MDHEN and SYDVKM. The CDR3 has 12 amino acids. Variable domain in full (rest from reference TRBV28 and TRBJ2-7): DVKVTQSSRYLVKRTGEKVFLECVQDMDHENMFWYRQDPGLGLRLIYFSYDVKMKEKGDIPEGYSVSREKKERFSLILESASTNQTSMYLCASREGTYEQYFGPGTRLTVT.

This clone showed up just once. The chain combines TRBV11-1 with TRBJ2-3, with a weak D call TRBD2 (7 bases). The V end was cut by 5 bases, the J end by 5 bases, with 23 bases between. This CDR3 is built from 17 residues. The germline V gene has CDR1 SGHAT and CDR2 FQDESV (reference sequence). The CDR3 spells CASSPTTTGSGEDTQYF. The CDR3 DNA sequence: TGTGCCAGCAGCCCGACGACGACAGGCAGCGGGGAAGATACGCAGTATTTT.

The chain joins TRBV14 to TRBJ1-5; D is unresolved. Trimming pared 2 bases from V and 7 bases from J, leaving 9 bases between. Germline CDR1 and CDR2: SGHDN and FVKESK. This CDR3 contains 13 residues. The CDR3 DNA reads TGTGCCAGCAGCCAAATCGCCAGCCAGCCCCAGCATTTT. Translation gives CASSQIASQPQHF.

This sequence joins TRBV6-1 and TRBJ2-7; perhaps TRBD2 as D (6 bases). This CDR3 comprises 15 residues. Germline CDR1 reads MNHNS; CDR2 reads SASEGT. Trimming removed 4 bases from V and 1 base from J, with 14 bases in between. The CDR3 bases are TGTGCCAGCAGTGTAAGACTAGACTCTTCCTACGAGCAGTACTTC. Encoded protein: CASSVRLDSSYEQYF.

This sequence joins TRBV2 and TRBJ2-7; maybe TRBD1 (5 bases). Germline loops: CDR1 SNHLY, CDR2 FYNNEI. The CDR3 consists of 13 residues. Deletions cut 1 base from V and 3 bases from J, with 7 bases between. The CDR3 sequence: CASSEGTLYEQYF. CDR3 nucleotide sequence: TGTGCCAGCAGTGAAGGGACACTCTACGAGCAGTACTTC. The variable domain in full, completed from reference TRBV2 and TRBJ2-7, reads EPEVTQTPSHQVTQMGQEVILRCVPISNHLYFYWYRQILGQKVEFLVSFYNNEISEKSEIFDDQFSVERPDGSNFTLKIRSTKLEDSAMYFCASSEGTLYEQYFGPGTRLTVT.

This rearrangement joins TRBV7-9 to TRBJ2-3, with TRBD2 matching 14 bases. CDR3 size: 17 residues. Germline V gene data show CDR1 as SEHNR and CDR2 as FQNEAQ (reference sequence). J was trimmed by 3 bases and V by 5 bases; bases with no gene match: 7. CDR3 region: CASSPGLAGEATDTQYF. The CDR3 coding sequence is TGTGCCAGCAGCCCGGGACTAGCGGGAGAGGCGACAGATACGCAGTATTTT.

The chain carries TRBV30 and TRBJ1-1; D not resolved. This CDR3 spans 16 amino acids. CDR1 is GTSNPN and CDR2 is SVGIG in the germline V gene (reference sequence). V was pared by 3 bases and J by 1 base, with 18 bases between. This chain's CDR3 is CAWRIEGGWGNTEAFF. In DNA, the CDR3 is TGTGCCTGGAGAATTGAAGGTGGGTGGGGGAACACTGAAGCTTTCTTT. Supplemented by reference TRBV30 and TRBJ1-1, the full variable domain reads SQTIHQWPATLVQPVGSPLSLECTVEGTSNPNLYWYRQAAGRGLQLLFYSVGIGQISSEVPQNLSASRPQDRQFILSSKKLLLSDSGFYLCAWRIEGGWGNTEAFFGQGTRLTVV.

This clone showed up just a few times. The V call is TRBV19, the J call TRBJ1-5, with 12 positions matching TRBD1. J was trimmed by 5 bases and V by 5 bases; bases with no gene match: 4. CDR1 and CDR2 from the germline V gene are LNHDA and SQIVND (reference sequence). CDR3 size: 15 residues. The CDR3 sequence: CASSSGTGGDQPQHF. CDR3 in DNA: TGTGCCAGTAGTTCCGGGACAGGGGGCGATCAGCCCCAGCATTTT.

The rearrangement uses TRBV15 and TRBJ1-5; D gene ambiguous. The germline V gene encodes CDR1 LNHNV and CDR2 YYDKDF (reference sequence). Deletions cut 1 base from V and 6 bases from J, with 10 bases between. The CDR3 has 14 residues. The CDR3 is CATSRGPGGQPQHF. The DNA for the CDR3 is TGTGCCACCAGCAGAGGCCCGGGAGGTCAGCCCCAGCATTTT. Variable domain in full (rest from reference TRBV15 and TRBJ1-5): DAMVIQNPRYQVTQFGKPVTLSCSQTLNHNVMYWYQQKSSQAPKLLFHYYDKDFNNEADTPDNFQSRRPNTSFCFLDIRSPGLGDTAMYLCATSRGPGGQPQHFGDGTRLSIL.

Comments on this clone: The junction differs from germline at one of its ends, possibly a read error. The same CDR3 also results from other DNA sequences found in this sample. The chain links TRBV9 to TRBJ2-3; weak D call: TRBD1 (6 bases). The CDR3 runs to 15 residues. CDR1 and CDR2 (germline): SGDLS, YYNGEE. The CDR3 region has the DNA TGCGCCAGCAGCGTATTCCACTCAGGGGAGGATACGCAGTATTTT. It codes for CASSVFHSGEDTQYF.

This clone occurred once. This chain connects TRBV27 to TRBJ2-1; the D is unclear. The ends were cut back, 4 bases at V and 8 bases at J, with 24 bases in the middle. This CDR3 spans 17 amino acids. Germline CDR1 is MNHEY and CDR2 is SMNVEV (reference sequence). CDR3 amino acids: CASSSPRLAFSTHEQFF. The DNA for the CDR3 is TGTGCCAGCAGTTCCCCCCGGTTGGCCTTTTCGACCCATGAGCAGTTCTTC.

The chain has TRBV5-6 and TRBJ2-7; 12 bases agree with TRBD1. After removal of 5 bases from V and 7 bases from J, the junction contained 7 bases not matched to a gene. This CDR3 contains 14 residues. Germline V gives CDR1 SGHDT, CDR2 YYEEEE. CDR3 sequence reads: CASRMGQGAGEQYF. In nucleotides, the CDR3 is TGTGCCAGCAGGATGGGACAGGGGGCAGGAGAGCAGTACTTC.

The CDR3 protein is CASSLDGTASSGNTIYF. CDR3 bases: TGCGCCAGCAGCTTGGATGGGACGGCGAGCTCTGGAAACACCATATATTTT. The rearrangement joins TRBV5-1 to TRBJ1-3; weak D call: TRBD1 (5 bases). Germline V gives CDR1 SGHRS, CDR2 YFSETQ. This CDR3 has 17 amino acids. V gave up 0 bases and J gave up 0 bases, with 13 bases separating them.

This clone appeared many times. The chain employs TRBV6-1 and TRBJ2-7; D is perhaps TRBD1 or TRBD2 (5 bases each). The V gene's germline CDR1 is MNHNS and CDR2 SASEGT. The CDR3 length is 16 residues. The ends were cut back, 7 bases at V and 3 bases at J, with 22 bases in the middle. CDR3 bases: TGTGCCAGCATTGAGGGGATTCTCGGTCGGTACTACGAGCAGTACTTC. Translated, it gives CASIEGILGRYYEQYF.

This clone was detected many times. CDR3 sequence: CAWRRRGNSPLHF. CDR3 coding DNA: TGTGCCTGGAGGAGAAGAGGGAATTCACCCCTCCACTTT. The chain couples TRBV30 to TRBJ1-6; D is unresolved. In germline, CDR1 is GTSNPN, CDR2 SVGIG (reference sequence). This CDR3 is 13 amino acids long. The V gene lost 3 bases and the J gene lost 7 bases, with 10 bases spanning the gap.

The chain carries TRBV19 and TRBJ1-5; D gene uncertain. The CDR3 has 15 amino acids. Between the trimmed V and J ends, which lost 0 bases and 3 bases, there was a span of 9 bases. Germline loops: CDR1 LNHDA, CDR2 SQIVND (reference sequence). The CDR3 loop is CASSIDPRFNQPQHF. CDR3 in DNA: TGTGCCAGTAGTATAGACCCCAGATTCAATCAGCCCCAGCATTTT.

The V and J genes are TRBV18 and TRBJ1-5; no definite D call. This CDR3 contains 13 residues. The V gene lost 2 bases and the J gene lost 7 bases, with 9 bases spanning the gap. Germline CDR1 KGHSH, CDR2 LQKENI. CDR3 in DNA: TGTGCCAGCTCACCATCAGGCCAGCAGCCCCAGCATTTT. It is translated as CASSPSGQQPQHF.

V and J are TRBV4-3 and TRBJ1-1; TRBD1 might be the D (5 bases). Per the germline V gene, CDR1 is LGHNA and CDR2 is YSLEER. The CDR3 runs 14 residues. The germline V and J ends were trimmed by 5 bases and 1 base, with 11 bases remaining between them. The DNA of the CDR3 is TGCGCCAGCAGCGGGGACCGACCGAACACTGAAGCTTTCTTT. Its protein product is CASSGDRPNTEAFF.